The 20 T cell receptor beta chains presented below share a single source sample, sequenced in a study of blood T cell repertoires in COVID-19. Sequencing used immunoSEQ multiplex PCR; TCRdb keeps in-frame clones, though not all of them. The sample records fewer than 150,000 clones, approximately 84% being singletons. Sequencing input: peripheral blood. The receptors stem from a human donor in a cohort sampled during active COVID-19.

CDR3 protein: CASSTTTANTEAFF. The DNA of the CDR3 is TGTGCCAGTAGTACGACAACCGCGAACACTGAAGCTTTCTTT. V usage is TRBV19 and J usage is TRBJ1-1; unclear D gene. Germline V gene lookup returns CDR1 LNHDA and CDR2 SQIVND (reference sequence). CDR3 length: 14 amino acids. Deletions cut 4 bases from V and 1 base from J, with 10 bases between.

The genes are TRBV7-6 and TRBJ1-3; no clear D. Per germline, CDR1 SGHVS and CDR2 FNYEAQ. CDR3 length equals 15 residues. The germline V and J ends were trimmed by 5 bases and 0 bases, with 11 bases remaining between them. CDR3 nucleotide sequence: TGTGCCAGCAGCCCTCGGTTGATCTCTGGAAACACCATATATTTT. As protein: CASSPRLISGNTIYF.

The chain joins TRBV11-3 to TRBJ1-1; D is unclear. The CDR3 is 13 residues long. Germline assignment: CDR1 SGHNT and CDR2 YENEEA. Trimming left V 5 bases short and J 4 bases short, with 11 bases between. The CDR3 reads CASSPTGVTEAFF. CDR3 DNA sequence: TGTGCCAGCAGCCCCACGGGAGTCACTGAAGCTTTCTTT.

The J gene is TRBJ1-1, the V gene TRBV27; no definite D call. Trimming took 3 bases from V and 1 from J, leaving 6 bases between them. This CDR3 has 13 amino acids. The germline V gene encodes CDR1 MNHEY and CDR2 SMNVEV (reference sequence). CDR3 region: CASSFIRNTEAFF. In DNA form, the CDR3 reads TGTGCCAGCAGTTTTATCAGGAACACTGAAGCTTTCTTT.

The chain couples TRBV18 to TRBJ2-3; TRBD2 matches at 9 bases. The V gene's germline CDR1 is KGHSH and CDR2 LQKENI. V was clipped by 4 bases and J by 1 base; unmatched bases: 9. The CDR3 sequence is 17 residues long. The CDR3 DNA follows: TGTGCCAGCTCACTCCCCCTTTTAGCGGGGGGCACAGATACGCAGTATTTT. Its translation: CASSLPLLAGGTDTQYF.

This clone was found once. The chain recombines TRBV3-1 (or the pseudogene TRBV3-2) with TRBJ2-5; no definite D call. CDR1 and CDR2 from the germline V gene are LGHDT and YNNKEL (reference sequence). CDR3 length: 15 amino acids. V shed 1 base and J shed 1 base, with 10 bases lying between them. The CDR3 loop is CASSQVESAQETQYF. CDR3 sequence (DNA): TGTGCCAGCAGCCAAGTTGAGAGCGCCCAAGAGACCCAGTACTTC.

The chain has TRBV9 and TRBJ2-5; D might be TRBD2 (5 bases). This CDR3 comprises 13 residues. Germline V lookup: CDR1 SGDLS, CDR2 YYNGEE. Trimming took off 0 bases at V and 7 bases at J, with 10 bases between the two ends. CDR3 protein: CASSVVGVATQYF. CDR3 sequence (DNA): TGTGCCAGCAGCGTAGTCGGGGTTGCGACCCAGTACTTC.

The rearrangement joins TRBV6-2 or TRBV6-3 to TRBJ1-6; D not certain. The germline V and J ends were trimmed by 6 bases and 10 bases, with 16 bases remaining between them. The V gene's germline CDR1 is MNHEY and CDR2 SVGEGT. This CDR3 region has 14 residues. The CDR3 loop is CASSRGSTPSPLHF. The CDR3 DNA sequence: TGTGCCAGCAGCCGCGGGTCAACTCCCTCACCCCTCCACTTT.

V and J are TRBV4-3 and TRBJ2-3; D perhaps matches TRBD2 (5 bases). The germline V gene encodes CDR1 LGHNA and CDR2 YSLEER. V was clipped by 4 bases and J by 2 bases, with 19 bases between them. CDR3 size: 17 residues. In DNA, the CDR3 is TGCGCCAGCAGCCCGGGATGGGCCAGTCGCCTCACAGATACGCAGTATTTT. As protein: CASSPGWASRLTDTQYF.

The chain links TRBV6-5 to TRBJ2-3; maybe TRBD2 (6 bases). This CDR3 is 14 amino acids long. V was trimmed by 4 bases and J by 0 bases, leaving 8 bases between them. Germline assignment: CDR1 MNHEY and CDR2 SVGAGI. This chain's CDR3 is CASSWGVSTDTQYF. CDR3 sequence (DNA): TGTGCCAGCAGTTGGGGGGTTAGCACAGATACGCAGTATTTT.

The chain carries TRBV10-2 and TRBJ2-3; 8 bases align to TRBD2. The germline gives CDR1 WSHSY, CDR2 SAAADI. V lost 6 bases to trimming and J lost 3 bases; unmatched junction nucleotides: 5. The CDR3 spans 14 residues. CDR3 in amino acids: CASRTSGQTDTQYF. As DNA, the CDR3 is TGCGCCAGCAGAACTAGCGGACAAACAGATACGCAGTATTTT.

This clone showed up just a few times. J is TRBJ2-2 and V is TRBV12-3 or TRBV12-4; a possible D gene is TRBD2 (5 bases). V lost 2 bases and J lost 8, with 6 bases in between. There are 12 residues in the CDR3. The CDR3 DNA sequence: TGTGCCAGCAGTTTAAGGAGGGGGGAGCTGTTTTTT. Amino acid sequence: CASSLRRGELFF.

CDR3 protein: CASSRTSGGGQETQYF. The CDR3 DNA reads as TGTGCCAGCAGTCGGACTAGCGGGGGGGGGCAAGAGACCCAGTACTTC. The chain links TRBV6-2 or TRBV6-3 to TRBJ2-5, with 15 bases lining up with TRBD2. Germline V gene lookup returns CDR1 MNHEY and CDR2 SVGEGT. V shed 5 bases, J shed 2 bases, and the junction held 3 bases outside the gene matches. This CDR3 comprises 16 residues.

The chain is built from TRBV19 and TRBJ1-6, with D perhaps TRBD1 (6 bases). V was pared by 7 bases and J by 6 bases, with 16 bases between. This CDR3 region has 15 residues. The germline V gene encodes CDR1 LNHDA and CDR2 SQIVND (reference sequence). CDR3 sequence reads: CASTAGGRFNSPLHF. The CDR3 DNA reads TGTGCCAGTACCGCCGGGGGGCGGTTTAATTCACCCCTCCACTTT.

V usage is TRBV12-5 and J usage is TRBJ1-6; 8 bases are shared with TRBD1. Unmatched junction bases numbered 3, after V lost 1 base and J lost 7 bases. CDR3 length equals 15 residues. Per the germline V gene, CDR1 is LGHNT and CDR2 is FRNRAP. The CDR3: CASGLATGVNSPLHF. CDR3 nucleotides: TGTGCTAGTGGTTTGGCGACAGGGGTAAATTCACCCCTCCACTTT.

CDR3 in DNA: TGTGCCAGCAGCTTACAGGGGGGGAACACTGAAGCTTTCTTT. Translating gives CASSLQGGNTEAFF. The J gene is TRBJ1-1, the V gene TRBV5-4; TRBD1 aligns across 8 bases. Germline V gives CDR1 SGHNT, CDR2 YYREEE (reference sequence). CDR3 length: 14 residues. The V segment lost 2 bases and the J segment 1 base; nucleotides outside the gene matches: 1.

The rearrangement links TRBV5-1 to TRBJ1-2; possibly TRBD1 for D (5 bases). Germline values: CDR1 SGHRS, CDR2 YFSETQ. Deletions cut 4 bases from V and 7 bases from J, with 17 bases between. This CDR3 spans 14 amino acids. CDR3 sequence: CASSVQGADRGYTF. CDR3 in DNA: TGCGCCAGCAGCGTGCAGGGTGCTGACCGTGGCTACACCTTC.

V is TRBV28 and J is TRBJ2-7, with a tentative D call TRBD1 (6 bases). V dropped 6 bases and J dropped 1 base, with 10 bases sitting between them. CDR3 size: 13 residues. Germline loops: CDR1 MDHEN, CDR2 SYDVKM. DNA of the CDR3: TGTGCCAGCAGATTACAGGGTTCCTACGAGCAGTACTTC. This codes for CASRLQGSYEQYF.

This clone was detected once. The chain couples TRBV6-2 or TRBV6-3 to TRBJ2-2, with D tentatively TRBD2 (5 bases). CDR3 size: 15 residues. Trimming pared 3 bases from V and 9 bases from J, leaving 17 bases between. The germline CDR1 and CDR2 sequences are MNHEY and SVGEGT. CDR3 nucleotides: TGTGCCAGCAGTTATGGGTTACTTAGCGTCCGGGAGCTGTTTTTT. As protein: CASSYGLLSVRELFF.

The CDR3, as DNA: TGTGCCAGCAGTTTACCTCAGGGTAATTCACCCCTCCACTTT. Translating it yields CASSLPQGNSPLHF. The V call is TRBV27, the J call TRBJ1-6; D may be TRBD1 (5 bases). Germline CDR1 reads MNHEY; CDR2 reads SMNVEV (reference sequence). Between the trimmed V and J ends, which lost 2 bases and 6 bases, there was a span of 8 bases. The length of the CDR3 is 14 residues.